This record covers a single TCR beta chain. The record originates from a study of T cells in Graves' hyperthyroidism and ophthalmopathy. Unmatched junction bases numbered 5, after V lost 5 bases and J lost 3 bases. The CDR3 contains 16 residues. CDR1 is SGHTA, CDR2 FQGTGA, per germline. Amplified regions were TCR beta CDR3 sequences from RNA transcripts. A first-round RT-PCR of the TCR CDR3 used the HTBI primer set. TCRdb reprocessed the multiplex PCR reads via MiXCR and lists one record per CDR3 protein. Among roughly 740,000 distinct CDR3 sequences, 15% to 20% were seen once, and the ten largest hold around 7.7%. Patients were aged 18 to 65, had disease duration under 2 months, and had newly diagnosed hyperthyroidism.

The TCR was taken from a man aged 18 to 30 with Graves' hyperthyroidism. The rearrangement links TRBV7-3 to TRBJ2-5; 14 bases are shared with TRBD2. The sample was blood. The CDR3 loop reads CASSPGLAGVKETQYF. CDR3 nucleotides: TGTGCCAGCAGCCCGGGACTAGCGGGAGTCAAAGAGACCCAGTACTTC.